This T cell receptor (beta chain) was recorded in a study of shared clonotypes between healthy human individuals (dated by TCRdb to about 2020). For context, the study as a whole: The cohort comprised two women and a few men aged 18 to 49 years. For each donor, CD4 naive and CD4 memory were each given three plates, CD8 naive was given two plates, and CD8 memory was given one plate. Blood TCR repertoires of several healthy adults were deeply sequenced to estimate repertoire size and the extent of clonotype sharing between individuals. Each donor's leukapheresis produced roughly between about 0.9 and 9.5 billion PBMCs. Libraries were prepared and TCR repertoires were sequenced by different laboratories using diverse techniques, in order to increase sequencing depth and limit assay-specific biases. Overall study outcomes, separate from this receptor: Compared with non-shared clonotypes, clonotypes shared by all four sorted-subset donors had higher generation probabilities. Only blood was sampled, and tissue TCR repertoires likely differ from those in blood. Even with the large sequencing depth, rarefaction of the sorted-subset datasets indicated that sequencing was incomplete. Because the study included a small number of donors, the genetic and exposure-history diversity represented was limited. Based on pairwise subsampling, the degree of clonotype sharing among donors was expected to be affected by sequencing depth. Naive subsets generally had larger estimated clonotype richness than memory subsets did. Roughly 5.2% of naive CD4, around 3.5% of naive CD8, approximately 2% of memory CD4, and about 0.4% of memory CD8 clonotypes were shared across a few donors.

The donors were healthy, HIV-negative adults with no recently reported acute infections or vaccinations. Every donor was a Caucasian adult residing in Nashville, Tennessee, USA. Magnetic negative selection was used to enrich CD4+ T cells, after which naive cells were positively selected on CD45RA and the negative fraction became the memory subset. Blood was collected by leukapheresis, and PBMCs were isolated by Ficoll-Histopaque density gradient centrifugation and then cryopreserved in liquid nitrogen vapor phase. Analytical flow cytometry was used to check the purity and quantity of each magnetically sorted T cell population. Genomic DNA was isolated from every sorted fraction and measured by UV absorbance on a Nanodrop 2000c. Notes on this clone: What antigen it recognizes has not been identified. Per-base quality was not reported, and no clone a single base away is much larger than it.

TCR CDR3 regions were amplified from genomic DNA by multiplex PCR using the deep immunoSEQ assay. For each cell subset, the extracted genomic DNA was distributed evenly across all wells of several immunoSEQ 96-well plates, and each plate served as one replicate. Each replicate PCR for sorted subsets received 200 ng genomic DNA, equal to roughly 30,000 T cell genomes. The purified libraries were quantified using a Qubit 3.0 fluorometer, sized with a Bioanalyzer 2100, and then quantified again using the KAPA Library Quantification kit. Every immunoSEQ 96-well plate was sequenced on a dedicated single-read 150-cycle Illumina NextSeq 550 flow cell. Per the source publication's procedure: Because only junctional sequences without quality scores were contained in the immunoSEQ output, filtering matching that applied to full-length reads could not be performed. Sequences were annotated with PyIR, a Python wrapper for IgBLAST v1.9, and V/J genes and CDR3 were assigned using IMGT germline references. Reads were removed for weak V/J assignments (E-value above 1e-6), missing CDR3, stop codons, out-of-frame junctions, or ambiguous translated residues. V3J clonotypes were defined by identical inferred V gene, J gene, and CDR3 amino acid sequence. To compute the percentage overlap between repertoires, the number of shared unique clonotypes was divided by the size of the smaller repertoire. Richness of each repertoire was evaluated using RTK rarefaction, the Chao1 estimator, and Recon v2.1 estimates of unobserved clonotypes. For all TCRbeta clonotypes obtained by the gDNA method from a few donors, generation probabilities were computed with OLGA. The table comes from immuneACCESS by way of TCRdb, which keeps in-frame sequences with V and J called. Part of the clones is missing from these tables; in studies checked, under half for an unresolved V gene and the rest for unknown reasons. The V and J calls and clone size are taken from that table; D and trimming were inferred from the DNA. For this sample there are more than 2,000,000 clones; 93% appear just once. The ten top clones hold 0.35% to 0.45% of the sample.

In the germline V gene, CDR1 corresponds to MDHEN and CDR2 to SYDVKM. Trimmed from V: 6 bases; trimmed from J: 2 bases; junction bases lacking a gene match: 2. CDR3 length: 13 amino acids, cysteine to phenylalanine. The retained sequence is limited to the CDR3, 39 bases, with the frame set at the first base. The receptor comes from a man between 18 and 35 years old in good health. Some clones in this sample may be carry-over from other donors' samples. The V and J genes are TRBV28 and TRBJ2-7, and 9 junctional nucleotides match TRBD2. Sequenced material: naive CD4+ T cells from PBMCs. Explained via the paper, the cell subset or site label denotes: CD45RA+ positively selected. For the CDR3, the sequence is CASSASGTYEQYF. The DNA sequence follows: TGTGCCAGCAGCGCTAGCGGGACCTACGAGCAGTACTTC.